The 24 T cell receptor beta chains below were found in one sample sequenced in a study of Tregs in tolerant kidney transplant recipients. The assay was immunoSEQ multiplex PCR, and TCRdb's table has in-frame clones only and misses some. The sample records about 100,000 clones, roughly 93% being singletons. Sample: CD4+ T cells from blood, taken before the transplant. These receptors came from a human donor who received a combined kidney and bone marrow transplant.

As to this clone: At one boundary the junction diverges from the germline segment, which might be a read error. The chain is built from TRBV7-3 and TRBJ2-1; 13 nucleotides align to TRBD2. The CDR3 totals 18 residues. CDR1 is SGHTA and CDR2 is FQGTGA in the germline V gene. The CDR3 here is CASSLTSGRAPPYNEQFF. For the CDR3, the DNA is TGTGCCAGCAGCCTAACTAGCGGGAGGGCCCCCCCCTACAATGAGCAGTTCTTC.

This chain links TRBV2 with TRBJ2-5; D is unresolved. Gene TRBJ2-7 matches the end of the DNA better, so the J call may be wrong. The CDR3 covers 10 residues. Germline lookup yields CDR1 SNHLY and CDR2 FYNNEI. In DNA, the CDR3 is TGTGCCAGCAACTCCTACGAGCAGTACTTC. Translated, it gives CASNSYEQYF.

This clone was seen a handful of times. V is TRBV5-6 and J is TRBJ1-1; TRBD1 might be the D (6 bases). The CDR3 has 13 residues. With 4 bases removed from V and 2 bases from J, the gap between germline ends came to 9 bases. Germline values: CDR1 SGHDT, CDR2 YYEEEE. The CDR3 is CASSQGLNTEAFF. DNA of the CDR3: TGTGCCAGCAGCCAGGGGCTCAACACTGAAGCTTTCTTT.

V usage is TRBV7-2 and J usage is TRBJ2-6; a weak D match, TRBD1 (5 bases). Per germline, CDR1 SGHTA and CDR2 FQGNSA. CDR3 length: 15 residues. V was clipped by 3 bases and J by 0 bases, with 6 bases between them. The CDR3 loop reads CASSLTASGANVLTF. The CDR3 DNA reads TGTGCCAGCAGCTTGACAGCCTCTGGGGCCAACGTCCTGACTTTC.

This chain joins TRBV10-3 and TRBJ1-2, with D tentatively TRBD1 (6 bases). The germline V and J ends were trimmed by 3 bases and 0 bases, with 17 bases remaining between them. The CDR3 has 17 amino acids. Germline assignment: CDR1 ENHRY and CDR2 SYGVKD. In DNA form, the CDR3 reads TGTGCCATCAGTGAATCAAGGCAGGGGTACTCTAACTATGGCTACACCTTC. Translated, it gives CAISESRQGYSNYGYTF.

The J gene is TRBJ2-6, the V gene TRBV10-3, with 9 positions matching TRBD1. CDR3 length equals 19 residues. Germline CDR1 ENHRY, CDR2 SYGVKD. J was trimmed by 0 bases and V by 2 bases; bases with no gene match: 8. Written as DNA, the CDR3 is TGTGCCATCAGTGAGAGGGGACAGGGTTTGGACTCTGGGGCCAACGTCCTGACTTTC. Encoded protein: CAISERGQGLDSGANVLTF.

This chain links TRBV9 with TRBJ2-3; 7 nucleotides match TRBD2. Germline CDR1 reads SGDLS; CDR2 reads YYNGEE. The V gene end was trimmed by 3 bases and the J gene end by 3 bases; junction bases not matched to a gene: 10. The CDR3 has 16 residues. The CDR3 loop is CASSAPWGGGTDTQYF. In DNA form, the CDR3 reads TGTGCCAGCAGCGCCCCCTGGGGGGGAGGAACAGATACGCAGTATTTT. Supplemented by reference TRBV9 and TRBJ2-3, the full variable domain reads DSGVTQTPKHLITATGQRVTLRCSPRSGDLSVYWYQQSLDQGLQFLIQYYNGEERAKGNILERFSAQQFPDLHSELNLSSLELGDSALYFCASSAPWGGGTDTQYFGPGTRLTVL.

This chain links TRBV12-5 with TRBJ2-2, with 7 bases fitting TRBD1. This CDR3 has 22 residues. Germline values: CDR1 LGHNT, CDR2 FRNRAP. Losses at the gene ends were 3 bases for V and 3 bases for J; bases not matched to a gene: 25. The DNA for the CDR3 is TGTGCTAGTGGTTTCAACCCTAAAGGGGGCAGGGGGTCCCCTACGGACACCGGGGAGCTGTTTTTT. Translation gives CASGFNPKGGRGSPTDTGELFF.

This clone is a singleton in its sample. The chain couples TRBV7-2 to TRBJ2-1; D is unresolved. The V gene's germline CDR1 is SGHTA and CDR2 FQGNSA. V gave up 1 base and J gave up 0 bases, with 13 bases separating them. The CDR3 contains 17 residues. The CDR3 bases are TGTGCCAGCAGCTTAGTGCGGTTGGCCAGCTCCTACAATGAGCAGTTCTTC. Translated: CASSLVRLASSYNEQFF.

This clone was detected a few times. The chain recombines TRBV27 with TRBJ2-2; no clear D. V was pared by 4 bases and J by 3 bases, with 9 bases between. The V gene's germline CDR1 is MNHEY and CDR2 SMNVEV (reference sequence). The CDR3 covers 14 residues. In DNA, the CDR3 is TGTGCCAGCAGTTCCCGCCCGGACACCGGGGAGCTGTTTTTT. This translates into CASSSRPDTGELFF.

V gene TRBV7-3 combines with J gene TRBJ2-7; 10 bases agree with TRBD1. The CDR3 consists of 14 residues. The germline V gene encodes CDR1 SGHTA and CDR2 FQGTGA. The J segment lost 7 bases and the V segment lost 3 bases, leaving 6 bases of the junction unmatched. Here the CDR3 reads CASSLTGGSGEQYF. DNA of the CDR3: TGTGCCAGCAGCTTGACAGGGGGCTCGGGGGAGCAGTACTTC.

The chain has TRBV4-1 and TRBJ1-3; D may be TRBD1 (6 bases). Germline V gene sequence: CDR1 MGHRA, CDR2 YSYEKL. CDR3 length: 16 amino acids. Between the trimmed V and J ends, which lost 0 bases and 2 bases, there was a span of 11 bases. The DNA for the CDR3 is TGCGCCAGCAGCCAAGAGCCCAGGGGAACTGGAAACACCATATATTTT. Amino acids: CASSQEPRGTGNTIYF.

The chain links TRBV18 to TRBJ2-2; unclear D gene. Between the trimmed V and J ends, which lost 1 base and 0 bases, there was a span of 6 bases. The CDR3 is made up of 15 amino acids. Germline assignment: CDR1 KGHSH and CDR2 LQKENI. CDR3 loop: CASSPRQTNTGELFF. The CDR3 coding sequence is TGTGCCAGCTCACCACGTCAAACGAACACCGGGGAGCTGTTTTTT.

The chain couples TRBV6-1 to TRBJ1-6, with a possible D match to TRBD1 (6 bases). The germline CDR1 and CDR2 sequences are MNHNS and SASEGT. The CDR3 has 15 residues. Trimming stripped 3 bases from V and 7 bases from J, with 13 bases between. The CDR3 loop is CASSDPRRGNSPLHF. CDR3 sequence (DNA): TGTGCCAGCAGTGATCCCCGCAGGGGAAATTCACCCCTCCACTTT.

This clone was seen only once. The chain is built from TRBV16 and TRBJ1-1; D is unresolved. The CDR3 consists of 15 residues. Germline values: CDR1 KGHSY, CDR2 FQNENV. The V end lost 0 bases, the J end lost 0 bases, and 8 bases lay between the germline ends. The CDR3 spells CASSQSSRVNTEAFF. CDR3 bases: TGTGCCAGCAGCCAATCGAGTCGGGTGAACACTGAAGCTTTCTTT.

The rearrangement joins TRBV6-1 to TRBJ2-1; 10 bases map to TRBD1. The CDR3 length is 16 residues. CDR1 and CDR2 from the germline V gene are MNHNS and SASEGT. J lost 7 bases, V lost 4 bases, and 10 bases had no gene match. The CDR3 DNA sequence: TGTGCCAGCAGTGTACATCTTCCGGGACAGGGGAATGAGCAGTTCTTC. It codes for CASSVHLPGQGNEQFF.

This sequence joins TRBV7-6 and TRBJ2-7; D is possibly TRBD1 (7 bases). This CDR3 has 15 residues. In germline, CDR1 is SGHVS, CDR2 FNYEAQ. Trimming stripped 5 bases from V and 2 bases from J, with 16 bases between. CDR3 DNA sequence: TGTGCCAGCAGCCCCCAGGGGGGAAAAGCCTACGAGCAGTACTTC. Translation: CASSPQGGKAYEQYF.

The genes are TRBV10-1 and TRBJ2-1; 8 bases agree with TRBD2. This CDR3 has 15 amino acids. The germline CDR1 and CDR2 sequences are WNHNN and SYGVQD (reference sequence). V gave up 6 bases and J gave up 7 bases; unmatched junction bases: 11. The CDR3 sequence is CASSWGREGMNEQFF. Written as DNA, the CDR3 is TGCGCCAGCAGCTGGGGACGGGAGGGTATGAATGAGCAGTTCTTC.

This clone was observed a single time. V is TRBV10-2 and J is TRBJ1-5, with D possibly matching TRBD1 (6 bases). Germline V gene data show CDR1 as WSHSY and CDR2 as SAAADI. The V gene lost 6 bases and the J gene lost 5 bases, with 14 bases spanning the gap. There are 14 residues in the CDR3. DNA of the CDR3: TGCGCCAGCAGGGCCCGGGGGGCCTATCAGCCCCAGCATTTT. Translation: CASRARGAYQPQHF.

This clone was seen a handful of times. The V gene is TRBV5-3, the J gene TRBJ1-1; 10 positions agree with TRBD1. TRBV5-3 is sorted into the ORF group, with uncertain function. V lost 4 bases, J lost 5 bases, and 8 bases stayed unmatched. CDR3 size: 15 residues. The CDR3 spells CARSKRTGGVTEAFF. Written as DNA, the CDR3 is TGTGCCAGAAGCAAAAGGACAGGGGGTGTAACTGAAGCTTTCTTT.

This chain uses TRBV29-1 with TRBJ1-5; 7 nucleotides match TRBD1. The V gene end was trimmed by 4 bases and the J gene end by 5 bases; junction bases not matched to a gene: 5. Germline values: CDR1 SQVTM, CDR2 ANQGSEA. The CDR3 length is 13 residues. CDR3 residues: CSVGDQGDQPQHF. The DNA for the CDR3 is TGCAGCGTTGGAGACCAGGGGGATCAGCCCCAGCATTTT.

V gene TRBV7-2 combines with J gene TRBJ2-7, with 10 positions matching TRBD2. The CDR3 totals 15 residues. The trim removed 5 bases at V and 0 bases at J, leaving 4 bases unmatched. CDR1 SGHTA and CDR2 FQGNSA come from the germline V gene. The CDR3 coding sequence is TGTGCCAGCAGCAGACTAGCGGGCGTCTCCTACGAGCAGTACTTC. Protein: CASSRLAGVSYEQYF.

The chain employs TRBV4-2 and TRBJ2-2; 9 positions match TRBD1. The germline CDR1 and CDR2 sequences are LGHNA and YNFKEQ. The CDR3 covers 14 residues. Trimming at V came to 3 bases and at J to 6 bases, leaving 2 bases not matched to a gene. The CDR3 spells CASSQRQGAGELFF. The CDR3 DNA follows: TGTGCCAGCAGCCAGCGACAGGGGGCCGGGGAGCTGTTTTTT.

The chain combines TRBV21-1 with TRBJ2-5; TRBD2 is the table's D call and was not checked against the DNA. TRBV21-1 is given as a pseudogene. The CDR3 extends over 16 amino acids. CDR3 nucleotides: TGTGCCAGCAGCAAAGTGGGAGGGACGGTATCCGAGACCCAGTACTTC. As protein: CASSKVGGTVSETQYF.